This is a list of T cell receptor beta chains from one sample in a study of beta chain features in type 1 diabetes. Here immunoSEQ multiplex PCR was the method, and the copy in TCRdb shows in-frame clones only, minus some. This table has 200,000 to 300,000 clones, roughly 21% appearing once. The sequenced material came from naive CD4+ T cells from blood. The receptor set was obtained from a woman aged 35 to 49 with type 1 diabetes. CDR3s include the opening cysteine and the closing phenylalanine or tryptophan. The D gene is left open where the match is weak. Clone size is given for some rows only: seen once, a few or many times, or a class if the clone is expanded.

CDR3 DNA: TGTGCCAGCAGCGCGGGACAGACGGACACTGAAGCTTTCTTT
CDR3 protein: CASSAGQTDTEAFF
V gene: TRBV7-3
D gene: TRBD1
J gene: TRBJ1-1
clone size: -

CDR3 DNA: TGCGCCAGCAGCCAAGGGCCGCGACAGGCGGTAGATACGCAGTATTTT
CDR3 protein: CASSQGPRQAVDTQYF
V gene: TRBV4-1
D gene: -
J gene: TRBJ2-3
clone size: -

CDR3 DNA: TGTGCCAGCAGCTTCGTCAGAGAGACCCAGTACTTC
CDR3 protein: CASSFVRETQYF
V gene: TRBV5-6
D gene: -
J gene: TRBJ2-5
clone size: few

CDR3 DNA: TGTGCCAGCAGTGATCCGCCCCCGGGGGGGTCGAATGAGCAGTTCTTC
CDR3 protein: CASSDPPPGGSNEQFF
V gene: TRBV25-1
D gene: TRBD2
J gene: TRBJ2-1
clone size: -

CDR3 DNA: TGTGCCAGTAGGGGACTAGCGGGCAGGACCGATACGCAGTATTTT
CDR3 protein: CASRGLAGRTDTQYF
V gene: TRBV19
D gene: TRBD2
J gene: TRBJ2-3
clone size: -

CDR3 DNA: TGTGCCAGCAGTTATGAGGAGGGTTTAGGTGAAGCTTTCTTT
CDR3 protein: CASSYEEGLGEAFF
V gene: TRBV6-6
D gene: -
J gene: TRBJ1-1
clone size: few

CDR3 DNA: TGTGCCAGCTCGCCGTCACAGGGAGACACTGAAGCTTTCTTT
CDR3 protein: CASSPSQGDTEAFF
V gene: TRBV18
D gene: -
J gene: TRBJ1-1
clone size: few

CDR3 DNA: TGCGCCAGCAGCCCTCTACAGGGGGCCTACAATGAGCAGTTCTTC
CDR3 protein: CASSPLQGAYNEQFF
V gene: TRBV4-3
D gene: TRBD1
J gene: TRBJ2-1
clone size: -

CDR3 DNA: TGTGCCAGCAGTCCCCCCCGGGGGATGGGCAATCAGCCCCAGCATTTT
CDR3 protein: CASSPPRGMGNQPQHF
V gene: TRBV28
D gene: -
J gene: TRBJ1-5
clone size: -

CDR3 DNA: TGTGCCAGCAGTCCTCGGACAGAGATGAACACTGAAGCTTTCTTT
CDR3 protein: CASSPRTEMNTEAFF
V gene: TRBV6-5
D gene: -
J gene: TRBJ1-1
clone size: -

CDR3 DNA: TGTGCCAGCAGCCGATTAAGCGGGGGGGCCCACAATGAGCAGTTCTTC
CDR3 protein: CASSRLSGGAHNEQFF
V gene: TRBV27
D gene: TRBD2
J gene: TRBJ2-1
clone size: -

CDR3 DNA: TGTGCCAGCAGCTCGGACGCGGCCCAAGGAGGCTACAATGAGCAGTTCTTC
CDR3 protein: CASSSDAAQGGYNEQFF
V gene: TRBV7-2
D gene: -
J gene: TRBJ2-1
clone size: -

CDR3 DNA: TGTGCCAGCGGGACAGGGGGCAGGTGGGACACTGAAGCTTTCTTT
CDR3 protein: CASGTGGRWDTEAFF
V gene: TRBV9
D gene: TRBD1
J gene: TRBJ1-1
clone size: -

CDR3 DNA: TGCGCCAGCAGCCTGGGCACTAGCACAGATACGCAGTATTTT
CDR3 protein: CASSLGTSTDTQYF
V gene: TRBV5-1
D gene: -
J gene: TRBJ2-3
clone size: few

CDR3 DNA: TGTGCCAGCCCCCCGGGGACAGGTGAAGCTTTCTTT
CDR3 protein: CASPPGTGEAFF
V gene: TRBV2
D gene: TRBD1
J gene: TRBJ1-1
clone size: few

CDR3 DNA: TGTGCCAGCAGCCAAGACCCGATCGGACAGGGATCCTACGAGCAGTACTTC
CDR3 protein: CASSQDPIGQGSYEQYF
V gene: TRBV4-2
D gene: TRBD1
J gene: TRBJ2-7
clone size: -

CDR3 DNA: TGTGCCACCAGCAGAGATTCCCTAGCGGGAAACACCGGGGAGCTGTTTTTT
CDR3 protein: CATSRDSLAGNTGELFF
V gene: TRBV15
D gene: TRBD2
J gene: TRBJ2-2
clone size: -

CDR3 DNA: TGTGCCAGCAGCCAAGGGACAGACTATGGCTACACCTTC
CDR3 protein: CASSQGTDYGYTF
V gene: TRBV4-2
D gene: -
J gene: TRBJ1-2
clone size: -

CDR3 DNA: TGTGCCTGGAGTGTACCCTCAACCTACACAGATACGCAGTATTTT
CDR3 protein: CAWSVPSTYTDTQYF
V gene: TRBV30
D gene: -
J gene: TRBJ2-3
clone size: -

CDR3 DNA: TGCAGCGTTGACAGAGGGAGCCCAGGCAATGAGCAGTTCTTC
CDR3 protein: CSVDRGSPGNEQFF
V gene: TRBV29-1
D gene: -
J gene: TRBJ2-1
clone size: -

CDR3 DNA: TGTGCCAGCTCCGAGGGAGAGGAGACCCAGTACTTC
CDR3 protein: CASSEGEETQYF
V gene: TRBV18
D gene: -
J gene: TRBJ2-5
clone size: -

CDR3 DNA: TGCGCCAGCAGCTACCCCGGGACTCGCTCCTACGAGCAGTACTTC
CDR3 protein: CASSYPGTRSYEQYF
V gene: TRBV5-1
D gene: -
J gene: TRBJ2-7
clone size: few

CDR3 DNA: TGTGCCAGCAGCTCCAACGAGGGCACTGAAGCTTTCTTT
CDR3 protein: CASSSNEGTEAFF
V gene: TRBV7-2
D gene: -
J gene: TRBJ1-1
clone size: -

CDR3 DNA: TGTGCCAGCAGCACCGGCGGGAGCCCCTACAATGAGCAGTTCTTC
CDR3 protein: CASSTGGSPYNEQFF
V gene: TRBV28
D gene: TRBD2
J gene: TRBJ2-1
clone size: -

CDR3 DNA: TGTGCCAGCTCAGGCGGGCCCGAACGCGGGACCCAGTACTTC
CDR3 protein: CASSGGPERGTQYF
V gene: TRBV18
D gene: -
J gene: TRBJ2-5
clone size: -

CDR3 DNA: TGTGCCAGCAGACTAACAGGAAACTATGGCTACACCTTC
CDR3 protein: CASRLTGNYGYTF
V gene: TRBV28
D gene: -
J gene: TRBJ1-2
clone size: -

CDR3 DNA: TGCGCCAGCAGCCTCCAGGGGGATGAGCAGTTCTTC
CDR3 protein: CASSLQGDEQFF
V gene: TRBV5-1
D gene: TRBD1
J gene: TRBJ2-1
clone size: -

CDR3 DNA: TGCGCCAGCAGCCCTCAGGGCTTACAGGCCAACACTGAAGCTTTCTTT
CDR3 protein: CASSPQGLQANTEAFF
V gene: TRBV5-1
D gene: -
J gene: TRBJ1-1
clone size: -

CDR3 DNA: TGTGCCAGCAGCCTAGGACTCTTCACTGAAGCTTTCTTT
CDR3 protein: CASSLGLFTEAFF
V gene: TRBV5-4
D gene: -
J gene: TRBJ1-1
clone size: -

CDR3 DNA: TGTGCCACCAGCAGCACAGAGACAGGAGACACTGAAGCTTTCTTT
CDR3 protein: CATSSTETGDTEAFF
V gene: TRBV15
D gene: -
J gene: TRBJ1-1
clone size: few

CDR3 DNA: TGTGCCAGCAGCCAGGTCCAGGGGGCCCGCGATGAGCAGTTCTTC
CDR3 protein: CASSQVQGARDEQFF
V gene: TRBV6-6
D gene: TRBD1
J gene: TRBJ2-1
clone size: -

CDR3 DNA: TGTGCCAGCAGTCTAGGGCGAGGGAGTGGTGCTGGGGCCAACGTCCTGACTTTC
CDR3 protein: CASSLGRGSGAGANVLTF
V gene: TRBV7-8
D gene: -
J gene: TRBJ2-6
clone size: -

CDR3 DNA: TGTGCCAGCAGCCAAGGGGGCCCCTGGGGCTACACCTTC
CDR3 protein: CASSQGGPWGYTF
V gene: TRBV14
D gene: -
J gene: TRBJ1-2
clone size: few

CDR3 DNA: TGCGCCAGCAGCCAAACACTAGCGGGCACAGATACGCAGTATTTT
CDR3 protein: CASSQTLAGTDTQYF
V gene: TRBV5-1
D gene: TRBD2
J gene: TRBJ2-3
clone size: -

CDR3 DNA: TGCAGTGCTAGCCAGGGGAATGAGCAGTTCTTC
CDR3 protein: CSASQGNEQFF
V gene: TRBV20-1
D gene: -
J gene: TRBJ2-1
clone size: -

CDR3 DNA: TGTGCCAGCAGCCCCACCTTAGGCGGGAACTACGAGCAGTACTTC
CDR3 protein: CASSPTLGGNYEQYF
V gene: TRBV5-4
D gene: -
J gene: TRBJ2-7
clone size: few

CDR3 DNA: TGCAGCGTTGAAGGTACCCAGGATACCTACAATGAGCAGTTCTTC
CDR3 protein: CSVEGTQDTYNEQFF
V gene: TRBV29-1
D gene: -
J gene: TRBJ2-1
clone size: few

CDR3 DNA: TGCGCCAGCAGCCAAGGGCCTTATCAGCCCCAGCATTTT
CDR3 protein: CASSQGPYQPQHF
V gene: TRBV4-3
D gene: -
J gene: TRBJ1-5
clone size: -

CDR3 DNA: TGTGCCAGCAGCTTAGCGGGACTAGCCTACGAGCAGTACTTC
CDR3 protein: CASSLAGLAYEQYF
V gene: TRBV7-9
D gene: TRBD2
J gene: TRBJ2-7
clone size: few

CDR3 DNA: TGTGCCGCCTACGAACCGAGCAGGGATCCCTATGGCTACACCTTC
CDR3 protein: CAAYEPSRDPYGYTF
V gene: TRBV6-1
D gene: -
J gene: TRBJ1-2
clone size: few

CDR3 DNA: TGTGCCTGGTTCACCCCGGGAGGAGGCTACACCTTC
CDR3 protein: CAWFTPGGGYTF
V gene: TRBV30
D gene: -
J gene: TRBJ1-2
clone size: -

CDR3 DNA: TGTGCCAGCAGCTACATTGCGACTAGCGGAATTACAGATACGCAGTATTTT
CDR3 protein: CASSYIATSGITDTQYF
V gene: TRBV9
D gene: TRBD2
J gene: TRBJ2-3
clone size: few